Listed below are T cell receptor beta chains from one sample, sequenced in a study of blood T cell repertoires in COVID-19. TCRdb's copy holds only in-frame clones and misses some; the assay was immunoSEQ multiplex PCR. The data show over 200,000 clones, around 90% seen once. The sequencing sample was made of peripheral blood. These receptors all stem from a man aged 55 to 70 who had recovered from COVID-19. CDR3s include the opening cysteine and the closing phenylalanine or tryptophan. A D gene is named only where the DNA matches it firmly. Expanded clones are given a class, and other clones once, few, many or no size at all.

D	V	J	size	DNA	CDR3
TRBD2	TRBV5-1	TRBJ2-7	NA	TGCGCCAGCAGCTTGGGGTGGCGGGGGGAATCCTACGAGCAGTACTTC	CASSLGWRGESYEQYF
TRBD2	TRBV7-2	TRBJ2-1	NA	TGTGCCAGCAGCTCCGATAGCGGGGGGTGGGGTGAGCAGTTCTTC	CASSSDSGGWGEQFF
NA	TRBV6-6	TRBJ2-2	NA	TGTGCCATCATCAGGGATTCGAACACCGGGGAGCTGTTTTTT	CAIIRDSNTGELFF
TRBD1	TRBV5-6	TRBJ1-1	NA	TGTGCCAGCAGCTTGGTAGGGACAGGGGGGACTGAAGCTTTCTTT	CASSLVGTGGTEAFF
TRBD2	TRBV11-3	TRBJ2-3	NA	TGTGCCAGCAGCTTAGGTGCGGGGGGGATCACAGATACGCAGTATTTT	CASSLGAGGITDTQYF
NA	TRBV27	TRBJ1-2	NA	TGTGCCAGCAGTTTATCGCCAGGTCCCTGGTACTATGGCTACACCTTC	CASSLSPGPWYYGYTF
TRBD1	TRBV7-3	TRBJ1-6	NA	TGTGCCAGCAGCTTAATGGGACAGGGTAATTCACCCCTCCACTTT	CASSLMGQGNSPLHF
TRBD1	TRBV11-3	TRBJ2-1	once	TGTGCCAGCAGCCCCTTCAGCGGACAGGGGGCTCAAGATGAGCAGTTCTTC	CASSPFSGQGAQDEQFF
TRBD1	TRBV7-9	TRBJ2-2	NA	TGTGCCAGCACCCCGGACAGGAAAGCCACCGGGGAGCTGTTTTTT	CASTPDRKATGELFF
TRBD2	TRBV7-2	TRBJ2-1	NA	TGTGCCAGCAGCTCTGGACTAGCGTACAATGAGCAGTTCTTC	CASSSGLAYNEQFF
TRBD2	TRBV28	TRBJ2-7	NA	TGTGCCAGCAGTTCGACCGGGACTAGCGGCTCCTACGAGCAGTACTTC	CASSSTGTSGSYEQYF
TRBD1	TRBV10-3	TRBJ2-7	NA	TGTGCCATCAGTGATGAGTCCAGGGGGTACCACGAGCAGTACTTC	CAISDESRGYHEQYF
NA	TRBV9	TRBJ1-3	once	TGTGCCAGCAGCGTAGAAGGGGCGGCTGGAAACACCATATATTTT	CASSVEGAAGNTIYF
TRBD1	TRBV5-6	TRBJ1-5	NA	TGTGCCAGCAGCTCCGGGACAGGGACCTATCAGCCCCAGCATTTT	CASSSGTGTYQPQHF
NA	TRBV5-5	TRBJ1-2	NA	TGTGCCAGCAGCTTGGGGGTAGGGGCCAGTCTCAACTATGGCTACACCTTC	CASSLGVGASLNYGYTF
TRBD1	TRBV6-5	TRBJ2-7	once	TGTGCCAGCTTCCTAAGACAGGGGCAGTACGAGCAGTACTTC	CASFLRQGQYEQYF
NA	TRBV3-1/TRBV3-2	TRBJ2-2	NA	TGTGCCAGCAGGCGACAGGGCGGGGCCGGGGAGCTGTTTTTT	CASRRQGGAGELFF
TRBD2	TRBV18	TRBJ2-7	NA	TGTGCCAGCTCACCCCTTCCCTTGCGGGGGGCCTACGAGCAGTACTTC	CASSPLPLRGAYEQYF
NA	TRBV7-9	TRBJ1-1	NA	TGTGCCAGCCAAAGAGGAGGGAAAAACACTGAAGCTTTCTTT	CASQRGGKNTEAFF
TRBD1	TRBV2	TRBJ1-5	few	TGTGCCAGCAAGGAGGACAGGATTTTTTTAAATCAGCCCCAGCATTTT	CASKEDRIFLNQPQHF
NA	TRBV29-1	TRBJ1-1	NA	TGCAGCGTTGAAGGGGGCAGGGGGAACACTGAAGCTTTCTTT	CSVEGGRGNTEAFF
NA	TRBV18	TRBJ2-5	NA	TGTGCCAGCTCACGGGACATAGGAGAGACCCAGTACTTC	CASSRDIGETQYF
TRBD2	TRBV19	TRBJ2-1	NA	TGTGCCAGTAATATAAGTTCAGCGGGGGGATACAATGAGCAGTTCTTC	CASNISSAGGYNEQFF
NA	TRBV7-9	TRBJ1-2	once	TGTGCCAGCAGCCGTCGGTCGGAGGATGGCTACACCTTC	CASSRRSEDGYTF
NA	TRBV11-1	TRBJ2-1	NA	TGTGCCAGCAGCCCCCAGAACGGGGGGCATGAGCAGTTCTTC	CASSPQNGGHEQFF
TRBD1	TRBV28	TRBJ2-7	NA	TGTGCCAGCAGTTTTTTGGGACAGGGGGCCTCCTACGAGCAGTACTTC	CASSFLGQGASYEQYF
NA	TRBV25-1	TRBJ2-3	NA	TGTGCCAGCCAACCCCTAGGAGCGCCGAGCACAGATACGCAGTATTTT	CASQPLGAPSTDTQYF